This entry lists 18 T cell receptor beta chains sequenced from one sample in a study of cytomegalovirus exposure and HLA in healthy donors (dated by TCRdb to 2016 to 2017). Library preparation was by the immunoSEQ multiplex PCR assay. The multiplex PCR relied on a mix of 60 forward primers for TCR Vbeta segments and 13 reverse primers for TCR Jbeta segments. This is the immuneACCESS table as TCRdb keeps it, with only in-frame sequences that have V and J called. A part of the clones is gone; compared with another copy, unresolved V genes explain less than half, and the rest is unexplained. The table for this sample lists approximately 190,000 clones; 65% to 85% of them were counted only once. The ten largest clones represent 3.8% of the sample. The specimen was PBMCs. These TCRs come from a man aged 50 to 60 in good health and CMV-seronegative.

This sequence joins TRBV18 and TRBJ2-2, with TRBD1 matching 9 bases. The V segment lost 6 bases and the J segment 3 bases; nucleotides outside the gene matches: 5. Germline CDR1 KGHSH, CDR2 LQKENI. There are 15 residues in the CDR3. CDR3 coding DNA: TGTGCCAGCTCGGCCAGGACAGGGGACACCGGGGAGCTGTTTTTT. Protein: CASSARTGDTGELFF.

The genes are TRBV18 and TRBJ2-7, with a weak D call TRBD1 (5 bases). The CDR3 totals 12 residues. Trimming took 4 bases from V and 3 from J, leaving 7 bases between them. CDR1 KGHSH and CDR2 LQKENI come from the germline V gene. This CDR3 is CASSLQDYEQYF. The CDR3 DNA is TGTGCCAGCTCACTACAGGACTACGAGCAGTACTTC.

This chain links TRBV7-2 with TRBJ1-5; D unclear. V dropped 1 base and J dropped 5 bases, with 6 bases sitting between them. The CDR3 length is 13 residues. Looked up from germline, CDR1 is SGHTA and CDR2 is FQGNSA. The CDR3 loop is CASSLVRYQPQHF. The CDR3, as DNA: TGTGCCAGCAGCTTAGTCAGGTATCAGCCCCAGCATTTT.

V gene TRBV4-3 combines with J gene TRBJ2-7; the D gene is possibly TRBD1 (6 bases). Trimming stripped 0 bases from V and 2 bases from J, with 14 bases between. The CDR3 is made up of 16 amino acids. CDR1 is LGHNA and CDR2 is YSLEER in the germline V gene. The CDR3 loop reads CASSQDGEDRTYEQYF. The CDR3 coding sequence is TGCGCCAGCAGCCAAGATGGTGAGGACAGAACCTACGAGCAGTACTTC.

The chain recombines TRBV18 with TRBJ1-4; TRBD1 agrees at 9 bases. V lost 0 bases to trimming and J lost 8 bases; unmatched junction nucleotides: 7. Germline V gene lookup returns CDR1 KGHSH and CDR2 LQKENI. This CDR3 contains 16 residues. The CDR3: CASSPPGTGMNEKLFF. The DNA of the CDR3 is TGTGCCAGCTCACCACCGGGGACAGGGATGAACGAAAAACTGTTTTTT.

A word on this clone: The junction departs from the called germline gene at one end, perhaps through a read error. The V call is TRBV6-4, the J call TRBJ2-1; 10 bases map to TRBD1. Germline V gene sequence: CDR1 MRHNA, CDR2 SNTAGT. The CDR3 runs 15 residues. The CDR3 bases are TGTGCCAGCAGTGAACGACAGGGGGCCTACAATGAGCAGCTCTTC. Its protein product is CASSERQGAYNEQLF.

This chain links TRBV7-9 with TRBJ1-5; D is perhaps TRBD1 (5 bases). Germline V gene lookup returns CDR1 SEHNR and CDR2 FQNEAQ (reference sequence). The CDR3 is made up of 12 amino acids. V lost 1 base and J lost 7, with 5 bases in between. CDR3 nucleotide sequence: TGTGCCAGCAGCTTAGAGGGGCAGCCCCAGCATTTT. Translated, it gives CASSLEGQPQHF.

This chain connects TRBV27 to TRBJ2-1, with D possibly TRBD1 on 6 matching bases. Deletions cut 4 bases from V and 0 bases from J, with 19 bases between. Germline CDR1 reads MNHEY; CDR2 reads SMNVEV (reference sequence). This CDR3 is built from 18 residues. CDR3 DNA: TGTGCCAGCAGTTCCCCGACAGGCAGGCGGCTCTCCTACAATGAGCAGTTCTTC. Its translation: CASSSPTGRRLSYNEQFF.

This chain joins TRBV6-5 and TRBJ2-1; 7 bases align to TRBD1. CDR1 is MNHEY and CDR2 is SVGAGI in the germline V gene. The CDR3 spans 13 residues. V was pared by 4 bases and J by 14 bases, with 11 bases of the junction left unmatched. This chain's CDR3 is CASSSQERGLKFF. CDR3 bases: TGTGCCAGCAGTTCCCAGGAGAGGGGGCTAAAGTTCTTC.

The chain employs TRBV6-1 and TRBJ1-1; 7 bases line up with TRBD1. The germline gives CDR1 MNHNS, CDR2 SASEGT. V lost 7 bases, J lost 0 bases, and 8 bases stayed unmatched. The CDR3 runs to 15 residues. CDR3 loop: CASTRGADLNTEAFF. CDR3 in DNA: TGTGCCAGCACCAGGGGGGCAGACCTGAACACTGAAGCTTTCTTT.

This clone was recorded a few times. The chain is built from TRBV7-7 and TRBJ2-1, with 8 nucleotides matching TRBD1. CDR3 length: 15 amino acids. V lost 1 base to trimming and J lost 7 bases; unmatched junction nucleotides: 6. Germline loops: CDR1 SSHAT, CDR2 FNYEAQ (reference sequence). CDR3 sequence (DNA): TGTGCCAGCAGCTTAGGGACAGGGAGTTCAAATGAGCAGTTCTTC. Amino acids: CASSLGTGSSNEQFF.

The genes are TRBV10-3 and TRBJ2-2; 10 nucleotides agree with TRBD2. V shed 6 bases and J 5 bases; nucleotides not matched to a gene: 6. The CDR3 is 15 amino acids. Germline loops: CDR1 ENHRY, CDR2 SYGVKD. Here the CDR3 reads CAISRTSGKTGELFF. The CDR3 DNA reads TGTGCCATCAGCCGGACTAGCGGAAAAACCGGGGAGCTGTTTTTT.

The CDR3 protein is CASSPWGGDGYTF. The CDR3 coding sequence is TGTGCCAGCAGTCCCTGGGGGGGAGATGGCTACACCTTC. The gene calls are TRBV2 and TRBJ1-2; a weak D match, TRBD1 (5 bases). CDR3 length equals 13 residues. Trimming shortened V by 5 bases and J by 6 bases, and 13 bases separated the two germline ends. Germline V gene sequence: CDR1 SNHLY, CDR2 FYNNEI.

The chain uses TRBV18 and TRBJ1-4; no clear D gene. The CDR3 contains 13 residues. V lost 2 bases to trimming and J lost 7 bases, with 8 bases between them. Germline values: CDR1 KGHSH, CDR2 LQKENI. In DNA form, the CDR3 reads TGTGCCAGCTCACCAGGAGTCACTGAAAAACTGTTTTTT. Its protein is CASSPGVTEKLFF.

The chain carries TRBV5-8 and TRBJ1-4; 7 positions match TRBD1. Losses at the gene ends were 2 bases for V and 8 bases for J; bases not matched to a gene: 6. CDR1 and CDR2 (germline): SGHTS, YDEGEE. This CDR3 has 14 residues. The CDR3 loop is CASSFWDSAEKLFF. In nucleotides, the CDR3 is TGTGCCAGCAGCTTTTGGGACAGTGCAGAAAAACTGTTTTTT.

The chain combines TRBV11-2 with TRBJ2-1; no clear D gene. Germline loops: CDR1 SGHAT, CDR2 FQNNGV. The CDR3 covers 17 residues. Trimming took off 0 bases at V and 6 bases at J, with 18 bases between the two ends. This CDR3 reads CASSLDLVQVAPNEQFF. For the CDR3, the DNA is TGTGCCAGCAGCTTAGATCTGGTGCAGGTGGCCCCCAATGAGCAGTTCTTC.

This clone was detected only a few times. The gene calls are TRBV28 and TRBJ2-5; D might be TRBD2 (7 bases). The V gene lost 2 bases and the J gene lost 2 bases, with 9 bases spanning the gap. This CDR3 has 14 amino acids. CDR1 is MDHEN and CDR2 is SYDVKM in the germline V gene. CDR3 bases: TGTGCCAGCAGTTTAAGGGGGGGACAAGAGACCCAGTACTTC. Translating it yields CASSLRGGQETQYF.

This chain uses TRBV18 with TRBJ1-1; no reliable D call. CDR3 length equals 12 residues. CDR1 KGHSH and CDR2 LQKENI come from the germline V gene. With 4 bases removed from V and 6 bases from J, the gap between germline ends came to 9 bases. The CDR3 protein is CASSLRGPEAFF. In DNA, the CDR3 is TGTGCCAGCTCACTCCGGGGTCCTGAAGCTTTCTTT.